These 13 T cell receptor beta chains originate from one sample sequenced in a study of identical twins. Each CDR3 protein is one row after TCRdb ran MiXCR on the 5' RACE reads. This sample has approximately 490,000 distinct CDR3 sequences, with approximately 20% found just once. These same records also appear under a second study, on yellow fever vaccine responses in identical twins.

The sequenced sample was CD4+ T cells sorted from blood. The receptors originated from a woman aged 18-29 years in good health.

This clonotype has more than one count but fewer than ten. The chain joins TRBV4-2 to TRBJ2-5; 8 bases fit TRBD2. Trimming took 1 base from V and 5 from J; bases not matched to a gene: 9. The CDR3 runs to 16 residues. Germline V gene sequence: CDR1 LGHNA, CDR2 YNFKEQ. CDR3 residues: CASSQALGGGQETQYF. In DNA, the CDR3 is TGTGCCAGCAGCCAAGCCCTCGGGGGGGGGCAGGAGACCCAGTACTTC.

A few counts support this clonotype. The rearrangement joins TRBV5-6 to TRBJ2-3; TRBD2 is a possible D gene (6 bases). The CDR3 is made up of 15 amino acids. CDR1 SGHDT and CDR2 YYEEEE come from the germline V gene. The ends were cut back, 5 bases at V and 3 bases at J, with 16 bases in the middle. CDR3: CASRRLDSFTDTQYF. The CDR3 coding sequence is TGTGCCAGCAGACGACTAGACAGTTTTACAGATACGCAGTATTTT.

The chain employs TRBV12-3 or TRBV12-4 and TRBJ2-7; 7 bases line up with TRBD2. With V trimmed by 3 bases and J by 6 bases, 2 bases remained unmatched. The CDR3 runs 12 residues. CDR3 protein: CASSLGGSEQYV. CDR3 bases: TGTGCCAGCAGTTTGGGGGGGAGCGAGCAGTACGTC.

This clonotype was seen more than once but under ten times. This chain links TRBV10-3 with TRBJ2-2; maybe TRBD2 (5 bases). From germline, CDR1 is ENHRY and CDR2 SYGVKD. The ends were cut back, 2 bases at V and 4 bases at J, with 11 bases in the middle. The length of the CDR3 is 15 residues. The CDR3 nucleotides read TGTGCCATCAGTGAGGACTATCCCAGCACCGGGGAGCTGTTTTTT. Translated: CAISEDYPSTGELFF.

This clonotype has ten or more counts. This chain's CDR3 is CATSRTILDTDTQYF. CDR3 DNA sequence: TGTGCCACCAGCAGAACCATACTGGACACAGATACGCAGTATTTT. The J gene is TRBJ2-3, the V gene TRBV15; D not certain. The CDR3 is 15 residues long. Germline V gives CDR1 LNHNV, CDR2 YYDKDF (reference sequence). V lost 2 bases to trimming and J lost 2 bases, with 11 bases between them.

This clonotype has only a few counts. This chain links TRBV20-1 with TRBJ2-1; 13 nucleotides align to TRBD2. Germline V gene sequence: CDR1 DFQATT, CDR2 SNEGSKA (reference sequence). The CDR3 is 16 residues long. J lost 6 bases, V lost 6 bases, and 11 bases had no gene match. The CDR3 DNA sequence: TGCAGTGCACCCACCCGGACTAGCGGGGGAAGCAATGAGCAGTTCTTC. Amino acids: CSAPTRTSGGSNEQFF.

The chain combines TRBV11-1 with TRBJ2-7, with 7 bases that match TRBD1. With 5 bases clipped from V and 3 bases from J, the junction kept 10 bases outside the gene matches. The CDR3 spans 15 residues. The germline CDR1 and CDR2 sequences are SGHAT and FQDESV (reference sequence). The CDR3 loop reads CASSPYRDSLYEQYF. Written as DNA, the CDR3 is TGTGCCAGCAGCCCTTACCGGGACAGTCTCTACGAGCAGTACTTC.

This clonotype was recorded a few times. The rearrangement links TRBV20-1 to TRBJ2-3; 9 bases are shared with TRBD2. CDR1 and CDR2 (germline): DFQATT, SNEGSKA (reference sequence). Unmatched junction bases numbered 6, after V lost 4 bases and J lost 4 bases. This CDR3 is 14 amino acids long. CDR3 sequence reads: CSATTSGPADTQYF. CDR3 DNA sequence: TGCAGTGCTACGACTAGCGGTCCCGCAGATACGCAGTATTTT.

This clonotype was seen a handful of times. The rearrangement joins TRBV4-1 to TRBJ2-5, with 11 bases matching TRBD2. The CDR3 sequence is 19 residues long. The V gene's germline CDR1 is MGHRA and CDR2 YSYEKL. Germline trimming cut 1 base from V and 1 base from J; bases unmatched to any gene: 11. CDR3 in amino acids: CASSQGSFGTSGGQETQYF. The CDR3 nucleotides read TGCGCCAGCAGCCAAGGTAGTTTCGGGACTAGCGGTGGCCAAGAGACCCAGTACTTC.

This clonotype was seen only a few times. V usage is TRBV19 and J usage is TRBJ2-7; D is tentatively TRBD1 or TRBD2 (5 bases each). Germline CDR1 and CDR2: LNHDA and SQIVND (reference sequence). CDR3 length equals 15 residues. The V end lost 0 bases, the J end lost 2 bases, and 11 bases lay between the germline ends. The CDR3 loop reads CASSIEVGGPYEQYF. CDR3 nucleotide sequence: TGTGCCAGTAGTATAGAAGTTGGGGGACCCTACGAGCAGTACTTC.

The V call is TRBV5-5, the J call TRBJ2-1, with 12 bases fitting TRBD1. This CDR3 is 15 amino acids long. In germline, CDR1 is SGHKS, CDR2 YYEKEE (reference sequence). The V segment lost 4 bases and the J segment 12 bases; nucleotides outside the gene matches: 11. In DNA form, the CDR3 reads TGTGCCAGCAGCATGCCGGGACAGGGGGCAAGGGGGCAGTTCTTC. Residues: CASSMPGQGARGQFF.

The sample holds a few counts of this clonotype. The CDR3 spells CSARYRGTTGELFF. CDR3 DNA: TGCAGTGCTAGATACAGGGGGACCACCGGGGAGCTGTTTTTT. This chain joins TRBV20-1 and TRBJ2-2, with 8 bases lining up with TRBD1. J gave up 4 bases and V 2 bases, and 3 bases lay outside the gene matches. The CDR3 is made up of 14 amino acids. Germline-derived CDR1 and CDR2 are DFQATT and SNEGSKA (reference sequence).

The V and J genes are TRBV3-1 and TRBJ1-1; possibly TRBD1 for D (5 bases). CDR3 length: 15 amino acids. From germline, CDR1 is LGHDT and CDR2 YNNKEL (reference sequence). Trimming took 4 bases from V and 3 from J, leaving 15 bases between them. CDR3 loop: CASSPSGARDTEAFF. CDR3 DNA sequence: TGTGCCAGCAGCCCTAGTGGGGCCCGGGACACTGAAGCTTTCTTT.